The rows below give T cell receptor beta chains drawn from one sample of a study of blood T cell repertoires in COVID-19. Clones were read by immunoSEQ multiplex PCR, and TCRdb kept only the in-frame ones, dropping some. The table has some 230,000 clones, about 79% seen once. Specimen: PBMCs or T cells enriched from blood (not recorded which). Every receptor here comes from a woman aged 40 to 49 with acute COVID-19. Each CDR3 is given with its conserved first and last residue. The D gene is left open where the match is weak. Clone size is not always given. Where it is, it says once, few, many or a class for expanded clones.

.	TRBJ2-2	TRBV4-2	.	TGTGCCAGCAGCCAGGATATGACAGGAGCAAGTCACACCGGGGAGCTGTTTTTT	CASSQDMTGASHTGELFF
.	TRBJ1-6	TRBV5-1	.	TGCGCCAGCAGCTTGGAGTTAAGACAAAATTCACCCCTCCACTTT	CASSLELRQNSPLHF
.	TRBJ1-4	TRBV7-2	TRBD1	TGTGCCAGCAGCTCGGACAGGGGAGGGGAAAAACTGTTTTTT	CASSSDRGGEKLFF
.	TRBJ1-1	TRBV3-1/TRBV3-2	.	TGTGCCAGCAGCCTCTACGGGGAGATCACTGAAGCTTTCTTT	CASSLYGEITEAFF
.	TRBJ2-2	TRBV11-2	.	TGTGCCAGCCCCGGCGGCACCGGGGAGCTGTTTTTT	CASPGGTGELFF
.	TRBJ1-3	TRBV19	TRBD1	TGTGCCAGTCGACAGGGAGGAGACACCATATATTTT	CASRQGGDTIYF
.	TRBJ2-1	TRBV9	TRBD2	TGTGCCAGCAGCGGCCTTGGGGGGGAAGAGCAGTTCTTC	CASSGLGGEEQFF
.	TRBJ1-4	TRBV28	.	TGTGCCAGCCTTCTTACAGGTGCCAATGAAAAACTGTTTTTT	CASLLTGANEKLFF
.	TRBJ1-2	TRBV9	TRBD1	TGTGCCAGCAGCGTAGATATGGCAGGGGGCTACTATGGCTACACCTTC	CASSVDMAGGYYGYTF
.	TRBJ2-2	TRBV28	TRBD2	TGTGCCAGCAGCCCGATCCCGGGACTAGCGGGACACACCGGGGAGCTGTTTTTT	CASSPIPGLAGHTGELFF
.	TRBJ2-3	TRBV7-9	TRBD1	TGTGCCACCTTGCGACAGGGGGGCACAGATACGCAGTATTTT	CATLRQGGTDTQYF
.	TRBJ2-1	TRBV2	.	TGTGCCAGCAGTGTAACGGGGTCTAATGAGCAGTTCTTC	CASSVTGSNEQFF
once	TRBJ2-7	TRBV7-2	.	TGTGCCAGCAGCCTCGACAGAGCCTACGAGCAGTACTTC	CASSLDRAYEQYF
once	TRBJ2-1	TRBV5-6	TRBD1	TGTGCCAGCAGCATCGACAGGGGAAGCTCCTACAATGAGCAGTTCTTC	CASSIDRGSSYNEQFF
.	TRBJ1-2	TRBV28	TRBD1	TGTGCCAGCAGTCGAGGACAGGGAACTAACTATGGCTACACCTTC	CASSRGQGTNYGYTF
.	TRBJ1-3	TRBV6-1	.	TGTGCCAGCAGTGAAGCACTCCCTAGGCTCCCCATATATTTT	CASSEALPRLPIYF
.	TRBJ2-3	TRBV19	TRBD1	TGTGCCAGTAGTATGGGGGACAGGGGGGGCACAGATACGCAGTATTTT	CASSMGDRGGTDTQYF
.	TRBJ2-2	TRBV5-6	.	TGTGCCAGCAGCTATCCTAGGACCGGGGAGCTGTTTTTT	CASSYPRTGELFF
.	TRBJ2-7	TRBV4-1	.	TGCGCCAGCAGCCAAGACGGGTCGACCCTGTTGGGGCAGTACTTC	CASSQDGSTLLGQYF
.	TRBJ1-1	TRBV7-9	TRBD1	TGTGCCAGCAGCGGCACAGGGGGCGGCACTGAAGCTTTCTTT	CASSGTGGGTEAFF
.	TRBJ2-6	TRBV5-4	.	TGTGCCAGCAGCTTGAGGAGTGGGGGCGCTGGGGCCAACGTCCTGACTTTC	CASSLRSGGAGANVLTF
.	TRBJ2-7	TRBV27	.	TGTGCCAGCAGCACCGGTTCCTACGAGCAGTACTTC	CASSTGSYEQYF
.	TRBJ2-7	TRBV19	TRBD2	TGTGCCAGTAGTCGGGGAGCGGGAGCGGACGAGCAGTACTTC	CASSRGAGADEQYF
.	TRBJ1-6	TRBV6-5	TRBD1	TGTGCCAGCAGTTACTCTGCAGGGGGAAATTCACCCCTCCACTTT	CASSYSAGGNSPLHF
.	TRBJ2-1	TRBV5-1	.	TGCGCCAGCAGCTTTCTTCCCACGTATAGCTACAATGAGCAGTTCTTC	CASSFLPTYSYNEQFF
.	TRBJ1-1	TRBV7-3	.	TGTGCCAGCAGCTCAGGACAGCCTTTGAACACTGAAGCTTTCTTT	CASSSGQPLNTEAFF
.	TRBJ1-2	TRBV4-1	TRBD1	TGCGCCAGCAGCCGCGGACAGGGGGCTGACTATGGCTACACCTTC	CASSRGQGADYGYTF
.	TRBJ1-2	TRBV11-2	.	TGTGCCAGCAGCTTAGGAGGGTATGGCTACACCTTC	CASSLGGYGYTF
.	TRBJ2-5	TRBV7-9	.	TGTGCCAGCAGCTTAGTGGCCCGGGGCCAAGAGACCCAGTACTTC	CASSLVARGQETQYF
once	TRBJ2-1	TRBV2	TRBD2	TGTGCCAGCAGTGAAATTTATTCTAGCGGGATAAATGAGCAGTTCTTC	CASSEIYSSGINEQFF
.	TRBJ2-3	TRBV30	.	TGTGCCTGGAGCCTAAACACAGATACGCAGTATTTT	CAWSLNTDTQYF
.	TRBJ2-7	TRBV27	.	TGTGCCAGCAGTTCGGGGGTCTCCTACGAGCAGTACTTC	CASSSGVSYEQYF
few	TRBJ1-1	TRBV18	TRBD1	TGTGCCAGCTCACGACAGGGGGACGTCATTGCTTTCTTT	CASSRQGDVIAFF
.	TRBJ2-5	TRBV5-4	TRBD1	TGTGCCAGCAGCTTGGAAGGGACAGCCCAAGAGACCCAGTACTTC	CASSLEGTAQETQYF
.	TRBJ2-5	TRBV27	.	TGTGCCAGCAGTTTTGTCTCCGGGAATGAGACCCAGTACTTC	CASSFVSGNETQYF
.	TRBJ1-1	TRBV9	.	TGTGCCAGCAGCGTAGCTGGGCTGAACACTGAAGCTTTCTTT	CASSVAGLNTEAFF
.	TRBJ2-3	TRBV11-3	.	TGTGCCAGCAGCTTTTTTCGTCAGGGGAGGGGACTATGCAAGGATACGCAGTATTTT	CASSFFRQGRGLCKDTQYF
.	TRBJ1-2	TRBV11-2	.	TGTGCCAGCAGCTTGGACAACATCTATGGCTACACCTTC	CASSLDNIYGYTF
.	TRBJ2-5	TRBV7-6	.	TGTGCCAGCAGCTTTAGGTTGGGGGCCCAAGAGACCCAGTACTTC	CASSFRLGAQETQYF
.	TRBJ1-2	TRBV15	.	TGTGCCACCAGCATTCGGGGGGGCGGGGATGGCTACACCTTC	CATSIRGGGDGYTF
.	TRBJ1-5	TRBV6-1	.	TGTGCCAGCAGTGAAAGGGTGAGGGCAGGGAGGCAGCCCCAGCATTTT	CASSERVRAGRQPQHF
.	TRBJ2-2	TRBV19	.	TGTGCCAGTAGTCTCCGGATACAGGGTGTCGGGGAGCTGTTTTTT	CASSLRIQGVGELFF
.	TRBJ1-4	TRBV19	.	TGTGCCAGTGGCGCCGACGGGACTTCCGAAAAACTGTTTTTT	CASGADGTSEKLFF
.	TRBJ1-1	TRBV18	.	TGTGCCAGCTCACCAGGACAGCGGAACACTGAAGCTTTCTTT	CASSPGQRNTEAFF
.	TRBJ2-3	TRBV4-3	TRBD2	TGCGCCAGCAGCCAAGATCTTGTAGCGGGGGGCACAGATACGCAGTATTTT	CASSQDLVAGGTDTQYF
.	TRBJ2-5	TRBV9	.	TGTGCCAGCAGCGTAGGATGGAGGAGCCAAGAGACCCAGTACTTC	CASSVGWRSQETQYF
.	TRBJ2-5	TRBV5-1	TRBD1	TGCGCCAGCAGCCCCGGGACAGTATTTGAGACCCAGTACTTC	CASSPGTVFETQYF
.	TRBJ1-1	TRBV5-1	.	TGCGCCAGCAGCCTACAGGGATCAGAAGCTTTCTTT	CASSLQGSEAFF
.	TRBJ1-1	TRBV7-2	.	TGTGCCAGCAGCCCGAGCCGGTTGAACACTGAAGCTTTCTTT	CASSPSRLNTEAFF
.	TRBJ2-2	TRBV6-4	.	TGTGCCAGCAGTGGCCAACGTGCGGAAACGAACACCGGGGAGCTGTTTTTT	CASSGQRAETNTGELFF
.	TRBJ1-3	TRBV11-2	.	TGTGCCAGCAGCCCCAAGGAGCTTTACTCTGGAAACACCATATATTTT	CASSPKELYSGNTIYF
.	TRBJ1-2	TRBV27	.	TGTGCCAGCAGTTTATCTGGGCCTGGGGGCTACACCTTC	CASSLSGPGGYTF
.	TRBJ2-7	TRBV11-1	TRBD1	TGTGCCAGCAGCTTACAGGGGGCGGGCGAGCAGTACTTC	CASSLQGAGEQYF
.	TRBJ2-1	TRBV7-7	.	TGTGCCAGCAGCCAGGGCCACTACAATGAGCAGTTCTTC	CASSQGHYNEQFF
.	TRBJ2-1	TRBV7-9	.	TGTGCCTGTACAGGTGGGTCCTACAATGAGCAGTTCTTC	CACTGGSYNEQFF
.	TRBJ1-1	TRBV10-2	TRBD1	TGCGCCAGCAGTAGTACCGGGACAGGGGGGACTGAAGCTTTCTTT	CASSSTGTGGTEAFF
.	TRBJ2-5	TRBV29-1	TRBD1	TGCAGCGTTGGGACAGGTCCAGAGACCCAGTACTTC	CSVGTGPETQYF
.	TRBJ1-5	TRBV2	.	TGTGCCAGCAGCCAAAGCCCCAATCAGCCCCAGCATTTT	CASSQSPNQPQHF